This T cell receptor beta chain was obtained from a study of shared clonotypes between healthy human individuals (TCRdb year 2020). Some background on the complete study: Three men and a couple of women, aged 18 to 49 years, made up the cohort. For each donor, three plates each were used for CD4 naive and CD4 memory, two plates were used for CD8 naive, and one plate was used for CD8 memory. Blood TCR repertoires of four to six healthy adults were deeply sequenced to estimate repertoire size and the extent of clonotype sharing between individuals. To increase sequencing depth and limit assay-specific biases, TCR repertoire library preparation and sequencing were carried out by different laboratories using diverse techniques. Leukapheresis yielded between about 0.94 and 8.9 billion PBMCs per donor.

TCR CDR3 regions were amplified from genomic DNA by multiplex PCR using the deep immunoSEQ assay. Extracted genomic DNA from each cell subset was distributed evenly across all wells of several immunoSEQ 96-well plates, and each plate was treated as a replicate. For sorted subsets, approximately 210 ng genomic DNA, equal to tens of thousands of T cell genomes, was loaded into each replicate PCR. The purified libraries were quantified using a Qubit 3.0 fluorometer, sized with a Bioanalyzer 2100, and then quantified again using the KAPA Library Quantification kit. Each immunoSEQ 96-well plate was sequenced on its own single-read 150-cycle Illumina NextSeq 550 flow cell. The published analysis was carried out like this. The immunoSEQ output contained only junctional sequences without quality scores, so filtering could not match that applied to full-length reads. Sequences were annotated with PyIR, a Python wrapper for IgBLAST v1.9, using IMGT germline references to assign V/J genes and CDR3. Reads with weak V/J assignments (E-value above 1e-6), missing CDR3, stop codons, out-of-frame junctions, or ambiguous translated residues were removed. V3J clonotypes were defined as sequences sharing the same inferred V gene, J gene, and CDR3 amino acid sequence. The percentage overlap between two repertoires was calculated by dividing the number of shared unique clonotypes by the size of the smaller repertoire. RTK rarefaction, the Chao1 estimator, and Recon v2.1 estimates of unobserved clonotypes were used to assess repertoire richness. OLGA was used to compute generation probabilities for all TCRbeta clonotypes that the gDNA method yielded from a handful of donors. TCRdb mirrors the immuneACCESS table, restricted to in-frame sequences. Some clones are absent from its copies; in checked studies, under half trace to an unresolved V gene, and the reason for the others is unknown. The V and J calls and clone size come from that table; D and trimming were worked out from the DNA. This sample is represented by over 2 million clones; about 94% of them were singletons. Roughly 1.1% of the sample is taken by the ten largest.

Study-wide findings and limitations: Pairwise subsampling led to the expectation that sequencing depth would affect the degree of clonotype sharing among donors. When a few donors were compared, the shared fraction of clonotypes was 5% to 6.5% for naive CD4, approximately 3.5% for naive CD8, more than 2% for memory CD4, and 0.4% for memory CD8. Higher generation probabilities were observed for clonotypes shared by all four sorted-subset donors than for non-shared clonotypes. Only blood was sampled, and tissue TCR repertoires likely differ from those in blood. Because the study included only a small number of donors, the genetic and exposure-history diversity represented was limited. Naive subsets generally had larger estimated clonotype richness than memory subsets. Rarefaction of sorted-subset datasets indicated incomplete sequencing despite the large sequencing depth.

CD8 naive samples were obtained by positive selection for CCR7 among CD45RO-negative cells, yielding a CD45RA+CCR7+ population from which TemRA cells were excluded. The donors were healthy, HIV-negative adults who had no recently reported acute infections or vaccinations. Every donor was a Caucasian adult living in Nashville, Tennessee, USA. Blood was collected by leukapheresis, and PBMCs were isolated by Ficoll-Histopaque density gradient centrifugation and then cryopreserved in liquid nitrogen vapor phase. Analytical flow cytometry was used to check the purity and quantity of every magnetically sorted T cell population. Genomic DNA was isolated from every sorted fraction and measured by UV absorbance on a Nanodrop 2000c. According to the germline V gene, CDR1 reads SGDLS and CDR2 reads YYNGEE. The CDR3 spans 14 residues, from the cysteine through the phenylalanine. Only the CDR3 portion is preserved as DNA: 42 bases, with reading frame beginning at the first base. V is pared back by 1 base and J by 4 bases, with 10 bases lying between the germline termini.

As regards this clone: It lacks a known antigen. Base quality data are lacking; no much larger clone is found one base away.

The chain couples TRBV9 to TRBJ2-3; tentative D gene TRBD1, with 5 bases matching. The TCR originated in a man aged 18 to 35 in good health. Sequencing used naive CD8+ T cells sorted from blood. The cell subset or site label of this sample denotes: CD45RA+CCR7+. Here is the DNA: TGTGCCAGCAGCGTACAAGGGGCCGCAGATACGCAGTATTTT. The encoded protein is CASSVQGAADTQYF.